Below, 22 T cell receptor beta chains from the same sample are listed, as sequenced in a study of early T cells in non-severe SARS-CoV-2 infection. TCRdb redid the calling of the 5' RACE reads with MiXCR, one entry per CDR3 protein. The profile shows 56,000 or so distinct CDR3 sequences, about 11% of them singletons. The specimen sequenced was whole blood. Receptors were obtained from an adult who was a healthcare worker with PCR-confirmed SARS-CoV-2 infection or an uninfected control (not recorded which).

This clonotype was observed a few times. The chain uses TRBV25-1 and TRBJ2-2; D is unresolved. Germline CDR1 MGHDK, CDR2 SYGVNS. This CDR3 contains 14 residues. Trimming left V 5 bases short and J 4 bases short, with 11 bases between. The CDR3 region has the DNA TGTGCCAGCAGTTTGGTAGGGCGCACCGGGGAGCTGTTTTTT. As protein: CASSLVGRTGELFF.

This clonotype was seen ten or more times. The DNA is left out, because the CDR3 cannot be placed on it with certainty; the CDR3 is given as TCRdb lists it. The chain links TRBV28 to TRBJ2-3; TRBD2, as called in the table, went unchecked against the DNA. The CDR3 is 17 amino acids long, termini counted. CDR1 is MDHEN and CDR2 is SYDVKM in the germline V gene. The CDR3 region is CASSPTSGLEKADTQYF.

The chain is built from TRBV11-2 and TRBJ1-2; D call uncertain. This CDR3 contains 13 residues. V was cut by 1 base and J by 1 base, with 4 bases left in between. Germline CDR1 SGHAT, CDR2 FQNNGV. Here the CDR3 reads CASSLAGNYGYTF. Here the CDR3 DNA reads TGTGCCAGCAGCTTAGCCGGTAACTATGGCTACACCTTC.

The V and J genes are TRBV7-9 and TRBJ1-1; no firm D call. Germline CDR1 SEHNR, CDR2 FQNEAQ (reference sequence). Trimming removed 4 bases at V and 0 bases at J, with 18 bases between. The CDR3 covers 17 residues. In DNA form, the CDR3 reads TGTGCCAGCAGCTCCCCCCGCGGAGCCATGATGAACACTGAAGCTTTCTTT. Protein product: CASSSPRGAMMNTEAFF.

This clonotype has at least ten counts. The chain has TRBV11-2 and TRBJ1-2; TRBD1 matches at 8 bases. The CDR3 totals 16 residues. Trimming cost V 0 bases and J 4 bases; bases outside gene matches: 7. CDR1 SGHAT and CDR2 FQNNGV come from the germline V gene. The CDR3 DNA reads as TGTGCCAGCAGCTTAGATGCCGGGACAGGTCCCTATGGCTACACCTTC. Amino acids: CASSLDAGTGPYGYTF.

This clonotype came up a few times. This chain connects TRBV9 to TRBJ2-6; tentatively, D is TRBD2 (6 bases). This CDR3 is built from 16 residues. V was shortened by 0 bases and J by 4 bases, with 11 bases between the two germline ends. CDR1 and CDR2 from the germline V gene are SGDLS and YYNGEE. The CDR3 DNA reads TGTGCCAGCAGCGTAGCTGGAGGGGCAGGGGCCAACGTCCTGACTTTC. Residues: CASSVAGGAGANVLTF.

This clonotype was recorded at least ten times. V and J are TRBV12-3 or TRBV12-4 and TRBJ2-4; weak D call: TRBD1 (5 bases). Trimming removed 9 bases from V and 3 bases from J, with 18 bases in between. This CDR3 is built from 15 residues. This CDR3 is CASTSQGSGKNIQYF. DNA for the CDR3: TGTGCCAGTACCTCCCAGGGTTCGGGCAAAAACATTCAGTACTTC.

This clonotype appeared a few times. The genes are TRBV7-9 and TRBJ2-3; TRBD1 matches at 11 bases. This CDR3 has 15 residues. The ends lost 6 bases at V and 4 bases at J; junction bases unmatched: 6. From germline, CDR1 is SEHNR and CDR2 FQNEAQ (reference sequence). The CDR3, as DNA: TGTGCCAGCAGTTCGGGACAGGGGGTCCCAGATACGCAGTATTTT. Translating it yields CASSSGQGVPDTQYF.

This clonotype showed up just a few times. The chain has TRBV6-1 and TRBJ2-2, with 12 bases fitting TRBD2. The CDR3 loop spans 16 amino acids. Germline V lookup: CDR1 MNHNS, CDR2 SASEGT. V dropped 7 bases and J dropped 1; count of bases not matched to a gene: 4. The CDR3 protein is CASTGLAGRNTGELFF. The CDR3 nucleotides read TGTGCCAGCACTGGACTAGCGGGGAGGAACACCGGGGAGCTGTTTTTT.

This clonotype was detected many times. The rearrangement uses TRBV3-1 and TRBJ2-1; no firm D call. The CDR3 length is 15 residues. Between the trimmed V and J ends, which lost 0 bases and 0 bases, there was a span of 6 bases. Germline CDR1 is LGHDT and CDR2 is YNNKEL (reference sequence). The CDR3 protein is CASSQERSSYNEQFF. The DNA for the CDR3 is TGTGCCAGCAGCCAAGAGCGGAGCTCCTACAATGAGCAGTTCTTC.

The chain recombines TRBV7-8 with TRBJ2-7; 9 bases align to TRBD2. Germline V gene lookup returns CDR1 SGHVS and CDR2 FQNEAQ. This CDR3 region has 17 residues. Germline trimming cut 1 base from V and 0 bases from J; bases unmatched to any gene: 7. CDR3 nucleotides: TGTGCCAGCAGCTTAGGCCCCGGACTAGCGAGCTCCTACGAGCAGTACTTC. Encoded protein: CASSLGPGLASSYEQYF. The complete variable domain, with remaining parts taken from reference TRBV7-8 and TRBJ2-7, reads GAGVSQSPRYKVAKRGQDVALRCDPISGHVSLFWYQQALGQGPEFLTYFQNEAQLDKSGLPSDRFFAERPEGSVSTLKIQRTQQEDSAVYLCASSLGPGLASSYEQYFGPGTRLTVT.

This clonotype was detected many times. The chain employs TRBV20-1 and TRBJ2-2; 7 bases line up with TRBD2. The CDR3 extends over 17 amino acids. V was clipped by 0 bases and J by 4 bases; unmatched bases: 11. Per the germline V gene, CDR1 is DFQATT and CDR2 is SNEGSKA (reference sequence). The CDR3 DNA sequence: TGCAGTGCTAGAGATCCTAGTCCCAGCGGGATCACCGGGGAGCTGTTTTTT. Its translation: CSARDPSPSGITGELFF.

There are a few counts of this clonotype. The chain couples TRBV3-1 to TRBJ2-7; D is unresolved. The CDR3 covers 12 residues. Germline loops: CDR1 LGHDT, CDR2 YNNKEL (reference sequence). V gave up 0 bases and J gave up 6 bases, with 6 bases separating them. CDR3 region: CASSQDSREQYF. The CDR3 coding sequence is TGTGCCAGCAGCCAAGATTCACGCGAGCAGTACTTC.

This clonotype occurred a few times. The rearrangement joins TRBV29-1 to TRBJ1-4; a possible D gene is TRBD1 (6 bases). Germline CDR1 is SQVTM and CDR2 is ANQGSEA. The ends were cut back, 6 bases at V and 6 bases at J, with 11 bases in the middle. The CDR3 runs 12 residues. The CDR3 loop is CSVQGIDEKLFF. The CDR3 DNA reads as TGCAGCGTACAGGGAATAGATGAAAAACTGTTTTTT.

The table lists this clonotype with a few counts. The genes are TRBV12-3 or TRBV12-4 and TRBJ1-2; D remains ambiguous. This CDR3 is built from 11 residues. The V gene lost 5 bases and the J gene lost 8 bases, with 9 bases spanning the gap. The CDR3 sequence is CASSRGRGYTF. CDR3 in DNA: TGTGCCAGCAGTCGAGGAAGGGGCTACACCTTC.

This clonotype has at least ten counts. The chain combines TRBV25-1 with TRBJ2-7; D gene ambiguous. The germline CDR1 and CDR2 sequences are MGHDK and SYGVNS. Trimming cost V 3 bases and J 4 bases, with 7 bases left between them. The CDR3 loop spans 12 amino acids. In DNA form, the CDR3 reads TGTGCCAGCAGTGACCATCCATACGAGCAGTACTTC. It specifies CASSDHPYEQYF.

The chain recombines TRBV6-5 with TRBJ1-1, with a tentative D call TRBD1 (5 bases). Trimming pared 5 bases from V and 3 bases from J, leaving 16 bases between. Germline V lookup: CDR1 MNHEY, CDR2 SVGAGI. The CDR3 covers 15 residues. Here the CDR3 reads CASSARDGGYTEAFF. The DNA of the CDR3 is TGTGCCAGCAGTGCCCGGGACGGGGGATACACTGAAGCTTTCTTT.

Many counts were recorded for this clonotype. The chain combines TRBV4-1 with TRBJ1-4; maybe TRBD1 (5 bases). CDR1 is MGHRA, CDR2 YSYEKL, per germline. Trimming left V 4 bases short and J 2 bases short, with 14 bases between. This CDR3 region has 16 residues. CDR3 nucleotide sequence: TGCGCCAGCAGCCTCAGAGGAGGGGCTACTAATGAAAAACTGTTTTTT. Protein: CASSLRGGATNEKLFF.

Ten or more counts support this clonotype. This chain links TRBV7-9 with TRBJ2-2, with unresolved D. Trimming pared 1 base from V and 14 bases from J, leaving 8 bases between. This CDR3 has 11 residues. Germline V CDR1 and CDR2: SEHNR, FQNEAQ (reference sequence). In DNA, the CDR3 is TGTGCCAGCAGCTTAGAGGTGGGCCTGTTTTTT. Its translation: CASSLEVGLFF.

This clonotype was observed a handful of times. J is TRBJ1-1 and V is TRBV10-3; D is perhaps TRBD1 (5 bases). Trimming removed 2 bases from V and 2 bases from J, with 9 bases in between. Per germline, CDR1 ENHRY and CDR2 SYGVKD. The CDR3 has 14 amino acids. Here the CDR3 DNA reads TGTGCCATCAGTGAGATGGGGGGTAACACTGAAGCTTTCTTT. It specifies CAISEMGGNTEAFF.

This clonotype was seen ten or more times. The V and J genes are TRBV3-1 and TRBJ1-4; no definite D call. Germline V gene lookup returns CDR1 LGHDT and CDR2 YNNKEL (reference sequence). The CDR3 runs to 15 residues. V lost 4 bases and J lost 4, with 13 bases in between. The CDR3 here is CASSRPATDNEKLFF. The CDR3 bases are TGTGCCAGCAGCCGCCCCGCTACAGATAATGAAAAACTGTTTTTT.

This clonotype was observed at least ten times. This chain connects TRBV29-1 to TRBJ2-1; D unresolved. The CDR3 loop spans 10 amino acids. Germline CDR1 reads SQVTM; CDR2 reads ANQGSEA. V lost 4 bases to trimming and J lost 9 bases, with 7 bases between them. CDR3 sequence (DNA): TGCAGCGTTGGGTTACGTGAGCAGTTCTTC. As protein: CSVGLREQFF.